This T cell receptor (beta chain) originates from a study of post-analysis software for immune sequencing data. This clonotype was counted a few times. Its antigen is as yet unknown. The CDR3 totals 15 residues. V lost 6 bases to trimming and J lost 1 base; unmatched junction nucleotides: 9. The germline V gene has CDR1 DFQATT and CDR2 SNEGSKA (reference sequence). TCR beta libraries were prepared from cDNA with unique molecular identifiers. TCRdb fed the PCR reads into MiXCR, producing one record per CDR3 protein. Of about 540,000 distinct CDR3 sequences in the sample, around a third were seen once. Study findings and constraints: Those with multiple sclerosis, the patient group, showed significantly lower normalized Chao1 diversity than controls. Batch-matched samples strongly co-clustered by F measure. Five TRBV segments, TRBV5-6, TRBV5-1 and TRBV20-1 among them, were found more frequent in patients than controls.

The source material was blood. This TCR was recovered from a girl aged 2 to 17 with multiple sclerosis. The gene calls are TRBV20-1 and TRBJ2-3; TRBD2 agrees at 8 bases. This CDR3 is CSASPYGGGTDTQYF. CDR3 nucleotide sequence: TGCAGTGCAAGCCCATACGGGGGGGGCACAGATACGCAGTATTTT.